What follows is one T cell receptor beta chain and its context. What it recognizes is unknown. The entry originates in a study of shared clonotypes between healthy human individuals. Study-level findings and limits: Generation probabilities were higher for clonotypes shared across all four sorted-subset donors than for unshared ones.

Deep was the level used in running the assay. Method: immunoSEQ multiplex PCR; TCRdb's copy keeps in-frame clones and lacks some. The table lists about 750,000 clones, more than 85% of them singletons. Naivety among CD8 cells was defined by CD45RO negativity and positive CCR7 selection, thereby excluding terminally differentiated effector memory CD45RA+ cells. In germline, CDR1 is SGHRS, CDR2 YFSETQ. This CDR3 is 15 amino acids long. Trimming stripped 0 bases from V and 0 bases from J, with 9 bases between. This receptor was obtained from a man under 40 in good health. Material for sequencing was naive CD8+ T cells sorted from blood. The V and J genes are TRBV5-1 and TRBJ2-5; unclear D gene. The CDR3 sequence is CASSLAYRYQETQYF. For the CDR3, the DNA is TGCGCCAGCAGCTTGGCCTACAGATACCAAGAGACCCAGTACTTC. Variable domain in full (rest from reference TRBV5-1 and TRBJ2-5): KAGVTQTPRYLIKTRGQQVTLSCSPISGHRSVSWYQQTPGQGLQFLFEYFSETQRNKGNFPGRFSGRQFSNSRSEMNVSTLELGDSALYLCASSLAYRYQETQYFGPGTRLLVL.